The 17 T cell receptor beta chains presented below share a single source sample, sequenced in a study of blood T cell repertoires in COVID-19. Produced via immunoSEQ multiplex PCR; TCRdb's table is partial and in-frame only. The table shows around 180,000 clones, with under 80% occurring only once. Material for sequencing was peripheral blood. These receptors came from an elderly woman with acute or convalescent COVID-19.

The rearrangement uses TRBV6-6 and TRBJ2-7; possible D gene TRBD1, 6 bases. Trimming stripped 0 bases from V and 2 bases from J, with 14 bases between. CDR3 length: 16 amino acids. Germline values: CDR1 MNHNY, CDR2 SVGAGI (reference sequence). The CDR3 loop reads CASSYSGAAEPYEQYF. In DNA form, the CDR3 reads TGTGCCAGCAGTTACTCGGGGGCAGCTGAACCCTACGAGCAGTACTTC.

This clone was counted once. The chain combines TRBV3-1 (or the pseudogene TRBV3-2) with TRBJ1-2; possibly TRBD1 for D (5 bases). Germline V gives CDR1 LGHDT, CDR2 YNNKEL (reference sequence). Trimming stripped 7 bases from V and 3 bases from J, with 18 bases between. The CDR3 covers 15 residues. CDR3 region: CASTPGWGPDYGYTF. The CDR3 DNA reads as TGTGCCAGCACCCCCGGATGGGGCCCCGACTATGGCTACACCTTC.

This clone was counted between two and nine times. The chain carries TRBV6-5 and TRBJ2-7; 7 bases match TRBD1. Germline-derived CDR1 and CDR2 are MNHEY and SVGAGI. Trimming took 5 bases from V and 5 from J; bases not matched to a gene: 9. The CDR3 consists of 14 residues. CDR3: CASSRDRAADEQYF. Here the CDR3 DNA reads TGTGCCAGCAGTCGAGACAGGGCGGCTGACGAGCAGTACTTC.

This clone was observed once. The genes are TRBV7-9 and TRBJ2-5, with a tentative D call TRBD1 (7 bases). The germline V and J ends were trimmed by 5 bases and 5 bases, with 18 bases remaining between them. CDR3 length equals 15 residues. Germline V gives CDR1 SEHNR, CDR2 FQNEAQ (reference sequence). The CDR3 coding sequence is TGTGCCAGCAGCCTATCACAGGGGCTAGCGGAGACCCAGTACTTC. Encoded protein: CASSLSQGLAETQYF.

This chain joins TRBV28 and TRBJ1-2; D may be TRBD1 (5 bases). This CDR3 is 13 amino acids long. V lost 4 bases, J lost 2 bases, and 8 bases lay in between. CDR1 and CDR2 from the germline V gene are MDHEN and SYDVKM. In DNA form, the CDR3 reads TGTGCCAGCAGTTGGGGGGTGAACTATGGCTACACCTTC. Its translation is CASSWGVNYGYTF.

The gene calls are TRBV28 and TRBJ2-4; TRBD1 agrees at 8 bases. The length of the CDR3 is 13 residues. From germline, CDR1 is MDHEN and CDR2 SYDVKM. With 7 bases clipped from V and 3 bases from J, the junction kept 2 bases outside the gene matches. The CDR3 reads CASTGGNKNIQYF. The CDR3 DNA reads TGTGCCAGCACAGGGGGCAACAAAAACATTCAGTACTTC. Together with reference TRBV28 and TRBJ2-4, the CDR3 gives the full variable domain: DVKVTQSSRYLVKRTGEKVFLECVQDMDHENMFWYRQDPGLGLRLIYFSYDVKMKEKGDIPEGYSVSREKKERFSLILESASTNQTSMYLCASTGGNKNIQYFGAGTRLSVL.

This clone was observed a single time. V and J are TRBV18 and TRBJ2-3; D remains ambiguous. V was trimmed by 4 bases and J by 5 bases, leaving 10 bases between them. The germline gives CDR1 KGHSH, CDR2 LQKENI. This CDR3 has 13 amino acids. The CDR3 bases are TGTGCCAGCTCACGCGCAAACGTAGATACGCAGTATTTT. This sequence encodes CASSRANVDTQYF. Filled out from reference TRBV18 and TRBJ2-3, the complete variable domain reads NAGVMQNPRHLVRRRGQEARLRCSPMKGHSHVYWYRQLPEEGLKFMVYLQKENIIDESGMPKERFSAEFPKEGPSILRIQQVVRGDSAAYFCASSRANVDTQYFGPGTRLTVL.

V is TRBV5-4 and J is TRBJ1-2; 11 bases are shared with TRBD1. Germline CDR1 reads SGHNT; CDR2 reads YYREEE (reference sequence). This CDR3 is built from 15 residues. Trimming removed 0 bases from V and 5 bases from J; junction bases left unmatched: 3. The CDR3 DNA reads as TGTGCCAGCAGCTTGGGGACAGGGGGCGCATATGGCTACACCTTC. This translates into CASSLGTGGAYGYTF.

The chain recombines TRBV19 with TRBJ1-2; TRBD1 matches at 10 bases. The germline V gene encodes CDR1 LNHDA and CDR2 SQIVND (reference sequence). V dropped 7 bases and J dropped 10; count of bases not matched to a gene: 12. This CDR3 comprises 14 residues. CDR3 region: CASTDRGRALTYTF. The CDR3 DNA sequence: TGTGCCAGTACAGACAGGGGGCGAGCGTTAACCTACACCTTC.

This clone was observed a few times. This sequence joins TRBV27 and TRBJ1-5; the D gene is possibly TRBD1 (6 bases). The CDR3 has 14 amino acids. V was clipped by 3 bases and J by 4 bases, with 10 bases between them. The germline V gene has CDR1 MNHEY and CDR2 SMNVEV (reference sequence). In DNA, the CDR3 is TGTGCCAGCAGTTTGGACAGCACAAATCAGCCCCAGCATTTT. Residues: CASSLDSTNQPQHF.

The rearrangement links TRBV28 to TRBJ1-3, with a possible D match to TRBD1 (5 bases). The germline V gene has CDR1 MDHEN and CDR2 SYDVKM. V was trimmed by 1 base and J by 4 bases, leaving 8 bases between them. The CDR3 runs to 14 residues. As DNA, the CDR3 is TGTGCCAGCAGTTTATCAGGGCTAGGAAACACCATATATTTT. Amino acids: CASSLSGLGNTIYF.

The chain joins TRBV9 to TRBJ2-7, with D perhaps TRBD1 (6 bases). V lost 0 bases and J lost 3, with 13 bases in between. The CDR3 runs to 15 residues. Germline V lookup: CDR1 SGDLS, CDR2 YYNGEE. The CDR3 DNA is TGTGCCAGCAGCGTAGGTCCAGGGGCGAGCTACGAGCAGTACTTC. This gives the protein CASSVGPGASYEQYF. Full variable domain (missing parts from reference TRBV9 and TRBJ2-7): DSGVTQTPKHLITATGQRVTLRCSPRSGDLSVYWYQQSLDQGLQFLIQYYNGEERAKGNILERFSAQQFPDLHSELNLSSLELGDSALYFCASSVGPGASYEQYFGPGTRLTVT.

This chain joins TRBV18 and TRBJ2-5, with D perhaps TRBD1 (6 bases). The CDR3 totals 14 residues. The V end lost 6 bases, the J end lost 5 bases, and 16 bases lay between the germline ends. CDR1 and CDR2 from the germline V gene are KGHSH and LQKENI. CDR3 DNA: TGTGCCAGCTCGCAGGACAGATGGGAGGAGACCCAGTACTTC. It specifies CASSQDRWEETQYF.

V and J are TRBV19 and TRBJ2-6, with D possibly TRBD1 on 6 matching bases. V was cut by 6 bases and J by 0 bases, with 9 bases left in between. CDR3 length equals 15 residues. Per the germline V gene, CDR1 is LNHDA and CDR2 is SQIVND (reference sequence). As DNA, the CDR3 is TGTGCCAGTAGACAGGGTAGCTCTGGGGCCAACGTCCTGACTTTC. Protein: CASRQGSSGANVLTF.

This clone showed up just once. The rearrangement joins TRBV27 to TRBJ2-1, with 10 bases matching TRBD2. The junction had 12 bases not matched to a gene; V was cut back by 8 bases and J by 8 bases. Germline values: CDR1 MNHEY, CDR2 SMNVEV (reference sequence). This CDR3 is 15 amino acids long. CDR3 in DNA: TGTGCCAGCGGGGGGTTGATAGCGGGAGGTTATGAGCAGTTCTTC. As protein: CASGGLIAGGYEQFF.

Only one count was recorded for this clone. The V and J genes are TRBV12-3 or TRBV12-4 and TRBJ2-7, with 7 positions matching TRBD2. The ends lost 7 bases at V and 7 bases at J; junction bases unmatched: 7. This CDR3 has 12 amino acids. Here the CDR3 DNA reads TGTGCCAGCAACGGGGGGACCAGTGAGCAGTACTTC. Protein product: CASNGGTSEQYF.

The chain carries TRBV19 and TRBJ1-3; D possibly corresponds to TRBD1 (6 bases). The germline V gene has CDR1 LNHDA and CDR2 SQIVND (reference sequence). This CDR3 is built from 14 residues. V shed 10 bases and J shed 0 bases, with 13 bases lying between them. CDR3 in DNA: TGTGCCACCAAGGAACAGGGCTCTGGAAACACCATATATTTT. Translated, it gives CATKEQGSGNTIYF.